The 26 T cell receptor beta chains listed next were all sequenced from one sample in a study of blood T cell repertoires in COVID-19. Method: immunoSEQ multiplex PCR; TCRdb's copy keeps in-frame clones and lacks some. Of approximately 500,000 clones in the sample, roughly nine tenths were seen once. Sequencing input: peripheral blood. Receptor source: a man in his late teens or twenties with COVID-19, enrolled during active disease.

CDR3 region: CASTGSYNEQFF. The CDR3 DNA sequence: TGTGCCAGTACGGGCTCCTACAATGAGCAGTTCTTC. The rearrangement joins TRBV19 to TRBJ2-1; D not resolved. The CDR3 is 12 residues long. Trimming shortened V by 7 bases and J by 0 bases, and 4 bases separated the two germline ends. In germline, CDR1 is LNHDA, CDR2 SQIVND (reference sequence). The full variable domain, its missing parts supplied by reference TRBV19 and TRBJ2-1, is DGGITQSPKYLFRKEGQNVTLSCEQNLNHDAMYWYRQDPGQGLRLIYYSQIVNDFQKGDIAEGYSVSREKKESFPLTVTSAQKNPTAFYLCASTGSYNEQFFGPGTRLTVL.

This rearrangement joins TRBV15 to TRBJ2-3; D perhaps matches TRBD2 (6 bases). V lost 1 base and J lost 0, with 11 bases in between. Germline V gene data show CDR1 as LNHNV and CDR2 as YYDKDF (reference sequence). CDR3 length: 16 amino acids. Here the CDR3 DNA reads TGTGCCACCAGCAGAGGACCAGCGGGTAGCACAGATACGCAGTATTTT. Encoded protein: CATSRGPAGSTDTQYF.

This rearrangement joins TRBV7-9 to TRBJ2-1, with 8 bases identical to TRBD1. J gave up 2 bases and V 2 bases, and 2 bases lay outside the gene matches. CDR1 SEHNR and CDR2 FQNEAQ come from the germline V gene (reference sequence). CDR3 size: 15 residues. The CDR3 DNA reads as TGTGCCAGCAGCTTAATACAGGGGGCCTACAATGAGCAGTTCTTC. This translates into CASSLIQGAYNEQFF.

This clone was counted once. The chain links TRBV3-1 (or the pseudogene TRBV3-2) to TRBJ2-1; D call uncertain. V shed 0 bases and J shed 10 bases, with 10 bases lying between them. CDR3 length: 13 amino acids. Germline CDR1 and CDR2: LGHDT and YNNKEL (reference sequence). The CDR3 spells CASSQDGRREQFF. As DNA, the CDR3 is TGTGCCAGCAGCCAAGATGGGCGACGGGAGCAGTTCTTC.

The rearrangement uses TRBV5-1 and TRBJ1-1, with 7 bases aligning to TRBD1. CDR3 length equals 14 residues. The junction had 3 bases not matched to a gene; V was cut back by 0 bases and J by 4 bases. Germline V gene data show CDR1 as SGHRS and CDR2 as YFSETQ. The CDR3 DNA reads as TGCGCCAGCAGCTTGGCCTCAGGGGGCACTGAAGCTTTCTTT. Translated, it gives CASSLASGGTEAFF.

This clone is a singleton in its sample. The chain is built from TRBV18 and TRBJ2-1; TRBD2 agrees at 11 bases. The germline gives CDR1 KGHSH, CDR2 LQKENI. V gave up 5 bases and J gave up 8 bases; unmatched junction bases: 5. The CDR3 sequence is 14 residues long. The CDR3 DNA follows: TGTGCCAGCTCAGGACTAGCGGGCGGGGATGAGCAGTTCTTC. Its translation: CASSGLAGGDEQFF.

V usage is TRBV12-3 or TRBV12-4 and J usage is TRBJ2-1, with 7 bases identical to TRBD1. This CDR3 spans 13 amino acids. The junction had 2 bases not matched to a gene; V was cut back by 7 bases and J by 2 bases. CDR3 loop: CASKGGAYNEQFF. The DNA for the CDR3 is TGTGCCAGCAAAGGGGGCGCCTACAATGAGCAGTTCTTC.

The rearrangement uses TRBV7-2 and TRBJ1-5; D remains ambiguous. Trimming cost V 10 bases and J 2 bases, with 12 bases left between them. Germline V gene data show CDR1 as SGHTA and CDR2 as FQGNSA. The CDR3 is made up of 13 amino acids. For the CDR3, the DNA is TGTGCCACCTCAATACGGGGCAATCAGCCCCAGCATTTT. Residues: CATSIRGNQPQHF.

Notes on this clone: Other DNA sequences within the sample encode an identical CDR3. CDR3 in DNA: TGTGCCAGCTCACCGGGACAGGGGGCGAACACTGAAGCTTTCTTT. The encoded protein is CASSPGQGANTEAFF. V usage is TRBV18 and J usage is TRBJ1-1, with 12 bases identical to TRBD1. Germline lookup yields CDR1 KGHSH and CDR2 LQKENI. V lost 3 bases and J lost 1; bases outside the gene matches: 0. CDR3 length: 15 amino acids. Supplemented by reference TRBV18 and TRBJ1-1, the full variable domain reads NAGVMQNPRHLVRRRGQEARLRCSPMKGHSHVYWYRQLPEEGLKFMVYLQKENIIDESGMPKERFSAEFPKEGPSILRIQQVVRGDSAAYFCASSPGQGANTEAFFGQGTRLTVV.

V usage is TRBV27 and J usage is TRBJ2-1; D possibly corresponds to TRBD1 (6 bases). V was clipped by 2 bases and J by 0 bases, with 8 bases between them. Germline loops: CDR1 MNHEY, CDR2 SMNVEV (reference sequence). The CDR3 is made up of 15 amino acids. CDR3 region: CASSLVRGSYNEQFF. The CDR3 DNA reads TGTGCCAGCAGTTTAGTCAGGGGCTCCTACAATGAGCAGTTCTTC.

In the case of this clone: One junction end disagrees with the germline gene, perhaps due to a read error. V usage is TRBV24-1 and J usage is TRBJ2-1; 10 bases are a match to TRBD2. Looked up from germline, CDR1 is KGHDR and CDR2 is SFDVKD. CDR3 length equals 15 residues. CDR3 loop: CATGEGAGGPIEQFF. The CDR3 DNA is TGTGCCACCGGTGAAGGAGCGGGAGGGCCAATTGAGCAGTTCTTC.

This chain joins TRBV3-1 (or the pseudogene TRBV3-2) and TRBJ2-5; a weak D match, TRBD2 (6 bases). CDR3 length equals 16 residues. Germline V gives CDR1 LGHDT, CDR2 YNNKEL (reference sequence). Trimming cost V 1 base and J 2 bases, with 14 bases left between them. The CDR3 loop reads CASSQGGGVGQETQYF. The CDR3 DNA sequence: TGTGCCAGCAGCCAAGGTGGAGGGGTCGGGCAAGAGACCCAGTACTTC.

The chain is built from TRBV6-2 or TRBV6-3 and TRBJ2-2, with 14 nucleotides matching TRBD2. CDR1 is MNHEY, CDR2 SVGEGT, per germline. V shed 4 bases, J shed 6 bases, and the junction held 1 base outside the gene matches. The CDR3 loop spans 15 amino acids. CDR3 in amino acids: CASSSTSGRAGELFF. Here the CDR3 DNA reads TGTGCCAGCAGTTCGACTAGCGGGAGGGCCGGGGAGCTGTTTTTT.

The chain has TRBV3-1 (or the pseudogene TRBV3-2) and TRBJ2-7, with TRBD1 identical over 8 bases. The length of the CDR3 is 17 residues. Germline values: CDR1 LGHDT, CDR2 YNNKEL (reference sequence). Trimming cost V 2 bases and J 2 bases; bases outside gene matches: 11. The CDR3 nucleotides are TGTGCCAGCAGCCAACAAAGGACCCGACAGGGGACCTACGAGCAGTACTTC. This gives the protein CASSQQRTRQGTYEQYF.

This chain's CDR3 is CAASSGPDTQYF. Written as DNA, the CDR3 is TGTGCCGCTAGCAGTGGCCCAGATACGCAGTATTTT. This chain joins TRBV12-5 and TRBJ2-3, with D possibly TRBD2 on 5 matching bases. Looked up from germline, CDR1 is LGHNT and CDR2 is FRNRAP. The CDR3 loop spans 12 amino acids.

The chain has TRBV2 and TRBJ1-3; D is unclear. Germline assignment: CDR1 SNHLY and CDR2 FYNNEI. The V gene lost 7 bases and the J gene lost 0 bases, with 10 bases spanning the gap. This CDR3 is 14 amino acids long. The CDR3 coding sequence is TGTGCCAGCAAGAAGGAGAGCTCTGGAAACACCATATATTTT. It yields the protein CASKKESSGNTIYF.

The V and J genes are TRBV24-1 and TRBJ1-1; a possible D gene is TRBD1 (5 bases). V lost 3 bases and J 0 bases, leaving 22 bases between the germline ends. Germline V gives CDR1 KGHDR, CDR2 SFDVKD. There are 19 residues in the CDR3. The CDR3 nucleotides read TGTGCCACCAGTGATCACGGAGGAGGGGCGAACCTTATGAACACTGAAGCTTTCTTT. Translation: CATSDHGGGANLMNTEAFF.

CDR3 nucleotide sequence: TGTGCCAGCAGTCCTTACAGCCCCAGCACAGATACGCAGTATTTT. Translating it yields CASSPYSPSTDTQYF. V is TRBV6-5 and J is TRBJ2-3; no clear D. The CDR3 is made up of 15 amino acids. CDR1 and CDR2 from the germline V gene are MNHEY and SVGAGI. V was shortened by 5 bases and J by 0 bases, with 12 bases between the two germline ends.

The gene calls are TRBV3-1 (or the pseudogene TRBV3-2) and TRBJ2-5, with no clear D. Per the germline V gene, CDR1 is LGHDT and CDR2 is YNNKEL (reference sequence). CDR3 size: 11 residues. With 5 bases removed from V and 7 bases from J, the gap between germline ends came to 8 bases. The CDR3 is CASSSPGTQYF. In DNA form, the CDR3 reads TGTGCCAGCAGCTCCCCAGGGACCCAGTACTTC.

V gene TRBV7-9 combines with J gene TRBJ2-5; 9 bases align to TRBD1. After removal of 2 bases from V and 2 bases from J, the junction contained 9 bases not matched to a gene. CDR3 length equals 17 residues. From germline, CDR1 is SEHNR and CDR2 FQNEAQ (reference sequence). The CDR3 nucleotides are TGTGCCAGCAGCTTACCACCGACAGGGGGAGGGCAAGAGACCCAGTACTTC. It specifies CASSLPPTGGGQETQYF.

V usage is TRBV11-2 and J usage is TRBJ1-3; possibly TRBD1 for D (5 bases). This CDR3 comprises 21 residues. The V gene's germline CDR1 is SGHAT and CDR2 FQNNGV. Trimming took 6 bases from V and 0 from J, leaving 30 bases between them. CDR3 sequence reads: CASSLRKPGLQGPSSGNTIYF. The CDR3, as DNA: TGTGCCAGCAGTTTACGTAAGCCGGGCCTGCAGGGCCCGAGCTCTGGAAACACCATATATTTT.

The chain employs TRBV5-5 and TRBJ2-1; 9 bases map to TRBD1. V dropped 4 bases and J dropped 7; count of bases not matched to a gene: 3. There are 13 residues in the CDR3. Germline lookup yields CDR1 SGHKS and CDR2 YYEKEE (reference sequence). The CDR3 is CASSGTGFNEQFF. CDR3 nucleotide sequence: TGTGCCAGCAGCGGGACAGGGTTTAATGAGCAGTTCTTC.

The CDR3 nucleotides are TGTGCCAGTAGTTGGGACAGAAGTGACTATGGCTACACCTTC. Translation gives CASSWDRSDYGYTF. The chain combines TRBV19 with TRBJ1-2; 7 nucleotides line up with TRBD1. CDR1 is LNHDA, CDR2 SQIVND, per germline (reference sequence). CDR3 length equals 14 residues. V was clipped by 5 bases and J by 3 bases; unmatched bases: 6.

The chain joins TRBV20-1 to TRBJ2-1; D is uncertain. The CDR3 covers 14 residues. Trimming left V 5 bases short and J 8 bases short, with 19 bases between. CDR1 and CDR2 (germline): DFQATT, SNEGSKA (reference sequence). CDR3 DNA: TGCAGTGCTCGTGGTCTCTCGCTGATAGATGAGCAGTTCTTC. Protein product: CSARGLSLIDEQFF.

The chain uses TRBV11-2 and TRBJ2-5, with a possible D match to TRBD1 (6 bases). The V end was cut by 7 bases, the J end by 0 bases, with 12 bases between. This CDR3 comprises 14 residues. CDR1 is SGHAT, CDR2 FQNNGV, per germline. The CDR3 sequence: CASTRRGYQETQYF. Here the CDR3 DNA reads TGTGCCAGCACTCGAAGGGGGTACCAAGAGACCCAGTACTTC.

The J gene is TRBJ1-3, the V gene TRBV6-1; perhaps TRBD1 as D (5 bases). There are 17 residues in the CDR3. Germline V gene sequence: CDR1 MNHNS, CDR2 SASEGT. Deletions cut 2 bases from V and 0 bases from J, with 14 bases between. CDR3 amino acids: CASSENNRLYSGNTIYF. The CDR3 nucleotides read TGTGCCAGCAGTGAAAATAACAGGCTCTACTCTGGAAACACCATATATTTT.